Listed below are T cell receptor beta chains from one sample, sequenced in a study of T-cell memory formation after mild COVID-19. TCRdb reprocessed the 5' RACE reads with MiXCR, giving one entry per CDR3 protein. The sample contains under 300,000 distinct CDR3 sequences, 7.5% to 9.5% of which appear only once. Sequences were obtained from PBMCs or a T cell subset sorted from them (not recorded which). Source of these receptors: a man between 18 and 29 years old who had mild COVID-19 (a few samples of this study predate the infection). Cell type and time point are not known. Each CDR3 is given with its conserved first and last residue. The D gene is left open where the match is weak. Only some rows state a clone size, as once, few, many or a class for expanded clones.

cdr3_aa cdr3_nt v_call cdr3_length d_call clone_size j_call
CASSLSRTSYEQYF TGTGCCAGCAGTTTATCGAGGACTTCCTACGAGCAGTACTTC TRBV27 14 NA few TRBJ2-7
CSVDWTGQNSYGYTF TGCAGTGTGGACTGGACAGGCCAAAACTCCTATGGCTACACCTTC TRBV20-1 15 TRBD1 NA TRBJ1-2
CASGPGDTDTQYF TGTGCTAGTGGACCAGGAGACACAGATACGCAGTATTTT TRBV12-5 13 NA few TRBJ2-3
CASSPASGGSLRGYEQYF TGTGCCAGCTCACCAGCTAGCGGGGGTTCGCTACGCGGGTACGAGCAGTACTTC TRBV18 18 TRBD2 NA TRBJ2-7
CARSTTSVSEQFF TGTGCCAGAAGTACGACTAGCGTAAGTGAGCAGTTCTTC TRBV6-1 13 TRBD2 NA TRBJ2-1
CASKRSSNQPQHF TGTGCCAGCAAAAGAAGCAGCAATCAGCCCCAGCATTTT TRBV6-2/TRBV6-3 13 NA NA TRBJ1-5
CASSRDAENIQYF TGTGCCAGCAGCAGGGATGCCGAAAACATTCAGTACTTC TRBV12-3/TRBV12-4 13 NA NA TRBJ2-4
CASSQSGAQTQYF TGTGCCAGCAGCCAATCTGGAGCCCAGACCCAGTACTTC TRBV3-1 13 NA NA TRBJ2-5
CATSRDPGRGGDTQYF TGTGCCACCAGCAGAGACCCGGGACGGGGAGGGGATACGCAGTATTTT TRBV15 16 TRBD2 once TRBJ2-3
CASSDVQRGVVNTQYF TGCGCCAGCAGTGATGTCCAGCGGGGGGTTGTGAATACGCAGTATTTT TRBV10-1 16 TRBD2 many TRBJ2-3
CASRRAGPNQPQHF TGTGCCAGCAGGCGGGCGGGGCCCAATCAGCCCCAGCATTTT TRBV6-6 14 NA NA TRBJ1-5
CASSPSGGFGRETQYF TGTGCCAGCAGTCCAAGCGGGGGGTTTGGACGGGAGACCCAGTACTTC TRBV7-6 16 TRBD2 few TRBJ2-5
CASSLSSAPYEQYF TGTGCCAGCAGTTTATCGTCGGCACCCTACGAGCAGTACTTC TRBV12-3/TRBV12-4 14 NA NA TRBJ2-7
CASSAEGGYNQPQHF TGTGCCAGCAGCGCGGAGGGAGGATACAATCAGCCCCAGCATTTT TRBV5-6 15 NA NA TRBJ1-5
CASSLTSGGANTQYF TGTGCCAGCAGCCTTACTAGCGGGGGGGCGAATACGCAGTATTTT TRBV7-6 15 TRBD2 many TRBJ2-3
CAWSQGSGELFF TGTGCCTGGAGTCAGGGTTCCGGGGAGCTGTTTTTT TRBV30 12 NA NA TRBJ2-2
CACRGDFTDTQYF TGTGCTTGTCGAGGGGACTTCACAGATACGCAGTATTTT TRBV6-5 13 NA few TRBJ2-3
CASTLVGNQPQHF TGTGCCAGCACCCTAGTGGGAAATCAGCCCCAGCATTTT TRBV6-2/TRBV6-3 13 NA few TRBJ1-5
CASSYRSNQPQHF TGTGCCAGCAGTTACCGGAGCAATCAGCCCCAGCATTTT TRBV6-5 13 NA many TRBJ1-5
CASSLKGGSYEQYF TGCGCCAGCAGCTTGAAGGGAGGGTCCTACGAGCAGTACTTC TRBV5-1 14 TRBD2 NA TRBJ2-7
CASSYYTGAYNEQFF TGTGCCAGCAGTTACTATACGGGGGCCTACAATGAGCAGTTCTTC TRBV6-5 15 NA few TRBJ2-1
CASSFLYAGGPQGTQYF TGTGCCAGCAGCTTTTTATATGCGGGGGGGCCTCAAGGGACCCAGTACTTC TRBV7-8 17 TRBD2 NA TRBJ2-5
CASSLRTGGQETQYF TGTGCCAGCAGCTTGAGGACAGGGGGTCAAGAGACCCAGTACTTC TRBV5-8 15 TRBD1 NA TRBJ2-5
CASSLGPEGNQPQHF TGTGCCAGCAGCTTAGGCCCCGAAGGCAATCAGCCCCAGCATTTT TRBV11-2 15 NA many TRBJ1-5
CSANARGGNYGYTF TGCAGTGCGAACGCCAGGGGAGGGAACTATGGCTACACCTTC TRBV20-1 14 NA NA TRBJ1-2
CASSQLAGNEKLFF TGCGCCAGCAGCCAATTGGCAGGCAATGAAAAACTGTTTTTT TRBV4-3 14 NA NA TRBJ1-4
CASSFYGTTKAYEQYF TGTGCCAGCAGCTTCTACGGGACAACAAAAGCATACGAGCAGTACTTC TRBV7-2 16 NA few TRBJ2-7
CASSFGGGHGELFF TGTGCCAGCAGCTTTGGGGGGGGTCACGGGGAGCTGTTTTTT TRBV5-4 14 TRBD2 few TRBJ2-2
CASSVSSVGQTGNTIYF TGTGCCAGCAGCGTGTCTTCGGTTGGGCAGACTGGAAACACCATATATTTT TRBV9 17 NA many TRBJ1-3
CATSDRSGGRETQYF TGTGCCACCAGTGACCGTAGCGGGGGACGGGAGACCCAGTACTTC TRBV24-1 15 TRBD2 NA TRBJ2-5
CASSFVGRGNEQFF TGTGCCAGCAGCTTCGTGGGGAGAGGTAATGAGCAGTTCTTC TRBV7-3 14 NA few TRBJ2-1
CASSLDDRAYQETQYF TGCGCCAGCAGCTTGGATGACAGAGCCTACCAAGAGACCCAGTACTTC TRBV5-1 16 NA many TRBJ2-5
CSAIQGSGANVLTF TGCAGTGCTATACAGGGATCTGGGGCCAACGTCCTGACTTTC TRBV20-1 14 NA NA TRBJ2-6
CASSWGAEANYGYTF TGTGCCAGCAGTTGGGGCGCGGAAGCTAACTATGGCTACACCTTC TRBV6-5 15 NA many TRBJ1-2
CASSPARDSGRNTEAFF TGTGCCAGCAGCCCTGCTAGGGACTCCGGGAGGAACACTGAAGCTTTCTTT TRBV7-8 17 NA few TRBJ1-1
CASTQGGAPYNEQFF TGTGCCAGCACCCAAGGGGGGGCCCCCTACAATGAGCAGTTCTTC TRBV7-3 15 NA NA TRBJ2-1
CASRFWGNQPQHF TGTGCCAGCAGGTTTTGGGGCAATCAGCCCCAGCATTTT TRBV2 13 NA few TRBJ1-5
CASSPRTARYTEAFF TGTGCCAGCAGCCCCAGGACAGCGAGATACACTGAAGCTTTCTTT TRBV7-6 15 NA NA TRBJ1-1
CASRVGTGQNTEAFF TGCGCCAGCAGGGTAGGGACAGGGCAGAACACTGAAGCTTTCTTT TRBV5-1 15 TRBD1 NA TRBJ1-1
CASTRTGGTEAFF TGTGCCAGCACCCGGACAGGGGGGACTGAAGCTTTCTTT TRBV14 13 TRBD1 few TRBJ1-1
CSADGGGSPDTQYF TGCAGCGCTGACGGCGGGGGGAGCCCAGATACGCAGTATTTT TRBV29-1 14 TRBD2 few TRBJ2-3